What follows is one TCR beta chain and its context. What antigen it recognizes has not been identified. Within one base of it there is no much larger clone, and no base qualities were kept. The entry originates in a study of cytomegalovirus exposure and HLA in healthy donors (dated by TCRdb to the late 2010s). With regard to the full study: In an earlier analysis of 587 of the donors, approximately 300 Gb of sequence data and approximately 120 million unique TCR beta sequences from roughly 200 million T cells were reported. An early release that covered about 600 HLA-typed donors contained 300 to 350 gigabases of sequencing data and approximately 85 million unique TCR sequences. Of the roughly 400 genotyped donors, around 81% fell in the genetic ancestry cluster associated with self-reported Caucasian donors. The study was designed to test whether signatures of past pathogen exposure could be identified by cataloging public T cell receptors. Using immunosequencing, the study profiled T cell repertoires from about 650 subjects and related those repertoires to cytomegalovirus serostatus. A separate validation cohort of some 130 different subjects was used in addition to the 666-subject first cohort. To predict cytomegalovirus infection status, the study brought together high-throughput TCR immunosequencing, statistical association of individual TCRs with disease status, and machine learning. A later analysis re-analyzed previously published TCR beta repertoires from about 730 donors and added high-resolution HLA genotyping to study TCR occurrence patterns. Rather than drawing on any new phenotypic data, the later analysis identified candidate immune exposures from TCR beta sequences and the way those sequences occurred across donors. An earlier analysis of 587 of the donors applied high-throughput TCR beta sequencing to assess whether each TCR beta V gene segment acted as functional or pseudogenic. Donor age, sex, ethnicity and CMV serostatus were compiled together with the repertoire data. Genome-wide SNP genotypes for about 65% of the roughly 700 donors were used in a later genetic analysis, which treated that subset as a discovery cohort. All discovery cohort repertoires had been generated using a single sequencing platform. HLA typing included class I and class II loci at four-digit resolution. Typing coverage differed by locus: A, B, C, DRB1 and DQB1 were typed in about 629-640 donors, DQA1 in 500 to 550, DPA1 in roughly 590, and DPB1 in 400 to 480. Because of strong linkage in the cohort, four to six DR-DQ haplotypes were treated as single units for association and clustering. Among 300 to 500 genotyped donors of the cohort, an average of around 250,000 unique TCR beta nucleotide sequences was sequenced per donor, of which 15% to 20% were non-productive.

The cohort consisted of 666 healthy bone marrow donors. All cohort members were sampled while nominally healthy, although unrecorded immune exposures were likely present. The donor was CMV seropositive and belonged to the group of 250 to 350 seropositive cohort members. A peripheral blood sample was collected from each donor, and TCR beta sequencing was performed on peripheral blood mononuclear cells. Genomic DNA extraction from the blood cell samples was performed with the Qiagen DNeasy Blood Extraction Kit. General conclusions and limits of the study: A later analysis associated some 17,000 TCR beta sequences with specific HLA alleles at a false discovery rate of 0.05. In an earlier analysis of approximately 600 of the donors, most TCR beta V segments were observed in productive rearrangements about 87% or about 30% of the time, broadly matching IMGT annotations. In both the original and validation cohorts, the classifier was reported to diagnose cytomegalovirus status with high specificity and sensitivity. Sequencing depth was assumed to be roughly uniform across donors in the presence/absence analyses, though that assumption may not hold. According to a later analysis, parvovirus B19, influenza, CMV and Epstein-Barr virus appeared linked to several top co-occurrence clusters. Because some donors lacked HLA typing at each locus, the association tests relied only on the typed subset. The only immune exposure information available for the cohort was CMV serostatus. A further reported finding was that TCR beta sequences accurately predicted the HLA-A and HLA-B alleles for most subjects in the first cohort. This cohort had only TCR beta chains sequenced, and the lack of alpha or paired-chain data limited which features could be detected. Across donors, most TCR sequences were observed very rarely, whereas some public TCRs were present in many individuals. Assigning TCR associations to individual alleles was difficult when HLA alleles, especially DR and DQ, strongly co-occurred. Correlated functional status among segregating V segments might be attributable to linkage disequilibrium, but an unknown experimental factor could not be ruled out. Because the 87-base-pair reads could not distinguish some IMGT-functional V segments, including TRBV6-2 and TRBV6-3, those segments were excluded. A later analysis found that HLA-associated TCR beta chains were more clonally expanded and had lower generation probabilities than equally common non-associated chains. Because counts were too low, 15 or so rarely observed V segments, including chromosome 9 orphons, were excluded from the earlier analysis of 587 of the donors. Compared with the roughly 700-donor mean, donors in an Asian-associated ancestry cluster had fewer N-insertions in productive TCRs, according to a later genetic analysis. In a later analysis, TCR association rates were found to vary across HLA loci, with the most associated TCRs seen for DRB1 alleles and the fewest for HLA-C alleles. A later analysis found that most CMV-associated TCR beta chains appeared HLA-restricted, with HLA associations seemingly driven largely by CMV exposure. A total of roughly 160 TCR beta chains were listed by the study as associated with cytomegalovirus. According to the authors, the approach could potentially be generalized to other disease states and immunological phenotypes. A cluster of highly shared sequence variants was judged likely to represent a technical artifact of the sequencing pipeline. An association between a missense DCLRE1C variant and V-gene and J-gene trimming of TCR beta chains was found in a later genetic analysis and replicated in an independent cohort. A few of the identified cytomegalovirus-associated TCR beta chains were confirmed in vitro to be specific for cytomegalovirus antigens.

V sheds 3 bases and J sheds 2 bases, leaving 8 bases between their ends. Its CDR3 holds 13 amino acids, cysteine through phenylalanine. Left in the record is the CDR3 DNA by itself, 39 bases read in frame from the first base. As encoded in the germline V gene, CDR1 is SNHLY while CDR2 is FYNNEI. Library construction relied on the immunoSEQ multiplex PCR assay. A mixture of 60 forward primers for TCR Vbeta segments and 13 reverse primers for TCR Jbeta segments was used in the multiplex PCR. The CDR3 region of rearranged TCR beta genes was amplified from genomic DNA by a multiplex PCR assay. Amplified TCR beta libraries were sequenced as 87-base-pair reads on the Illumina HiSeq System. In the paper's pipeline: A later analysis counted about 80 million unique TCR beta chains across the 666 repertoires, and approximately 11 million of these chains were shared by at least two donors. Raw reads were error-corrected and collapsed into unique sequences by a nearest-neighbor algorithm in which closely related sequences were merged to remove PCR and sequencing errors. V, D and J gene segments were assigned by aligning CDR3 sequences to IMGT reference sequences. Each retained sequence needed at least a six-nucleotide match to both a V gene segment and a J gene segment. A rearrangement counted as productive if the CDR3 had no stop codons and remained in frame with V and J, and every other rearrangement counted as non-productive. CDR3 was defined by IMGT convention, running from the second conserved V-encoded cysteine to the conserved J-encoded phenylalanine. In an earlier analysis of 587 of the donors, sequences lacking an unambiguous match to a single V gene segment were excluded. An earlier analysis of about 590 of the donors classified V segments as functional when productive rearrangements were above 56.7% and as segregating when the standard deviation between donors was above 5%. A statistical classification framework was developed to diagnose cytomegalovirus status using the catalog of TCR beta chain sequences. In a later analysis, V and J genes were assigned by comparing TCR nucleotide sequences against IMGT/GENE-DB human TR gene sequences. The TCRdist pipeline was used in a later analysis to assign CDR3 sequences and most-parsimonious VDJ recombination scenarios. A later analysis defined each TCR beta chain by its CDR3 amino acid sequence plus V-gene family, and excluded reads lacking a unique V-gene family. As a way to deal with suspected cross-contamination and a sequencing artifact, a later analysis dropped hundreds of nucleotide sequences that were highly shared and had low generation probability. A later analysis calculated a clonal expansion index for each public chain from normalized within-repertoire ranks of inferred template counts. In a later analysis, generation probabilities were computed using a VDJ recombination model fitted to out-of-frame rearrangements, and the results were checked against IGoR. In a later analysis, hypergeometric tests were used to score TCR-TCR, TCR-HLA and TCR-CMV co-occurrence, with a repertoire-size bias correction applied to TCR pairs. In a later analysis, false discovery rates were estimated by permuting HLA or CMV assignments 20 times. In a later analysis, co-occurring TCRs were grouped using DBSCAN, with TCRdist sequence similarity added in when clustering inside HLA-allele-positive subsets. Co-occurrence clustering excluded repertoires with fewer than 30,000 or more than 120,000 public chains, plus five with anomalous nucleotide sharing. Imported from immuneACCESS, the table was reduced by TCRdb to in-frame sequences with V and J called. These copies leave out some clones; in studies compared against another copy, an unresolved V gene accounts for under half, and the cause of the remainder is not known. Clone size and the V and J calls come from that table; the DNA yielded D and trimming. The sample contains about 150,000 clones, over 70% of them found a single time. Roughly 13% of the sample is in the top ten clones.

Sequencing used PBMCs. The rearranged chain carries TRBV2 and TRBJ2-7; no D gene call is confident. This sequence originates from a man aged 25 to 40 in good health and CMV-seropositive. The DNA sequence is TGTGCCAGCAGTGATTATAACACCTACGAGCAGTACTTC. The resulting protein is CASSDYNTYEQYF. The entire variable domain, with the stretches around the CDR3 drawn from the reference TRBV2 and TRBJ2-7 proteins, is EPEVTQTPSHQVTQMGQEVILRCVPISNHLYFYWYRQILGQKVEFLVSFYNNEISEKSEIFDDQFSVERPDGSNFTLKIRSTKLEDSAMYFCASSDYNTYEQYFGPGTRLTVT.